A single sample gave rise to the 28 T cell receptor beta chains below, sequenced in a study of regulatory T cells in long-lasting Graves disease. Library construction for TCR beta used iRepertoire HTBI primers and Arm-PCR of CDR3 regions. From the multiplex PCR reads, TCRdb called clonotypes with MiXCR, one entry per CDR3 protein. The sample consists of some 400,000 distinct CDR3 sequences, about 15% of them appearing once. Time point defined: newly diagnosed GD, antithyroid drugs for less than 3 months. RNA isolated from PBMCs was used to make the TCR library. Separately, the same data were catalogued under a study of T cells in Graves' hyperthyroidism and ophthalmopathy.

The sample was peripheral blood mononuclear cells (PBMCs), taken at new diagnosis, from a patient treated with antithyroid drugs. The receptor source for this set is a woman aged 30 to 39 with Graves disease.

Details on this clonotype: This may stem from a read error, because a much larger clone lies one nucleotide away. The chain has TRBV12-3 or TRBV12-4 and TRBJ2-2, with 8 bases aligning to TRBD1. J gave up 7 bases and V 5 bases, and 12 bases lay outside the gene matches. The CDR3 sequence is 16 residues long. Here the CDR3 DNA reads TGTGCCAGCAGTCCTGGACAGGGCCTCTCCATCGGGGAGCTGTTTTTT. The encoded protein is CASSPGQGLSIGELFF.

With respect to this clonotype: This may come from a read error, since a much larger clone is one base off. The rearrangement links TRBV7-2 to TRBJ2-3; TRBD2 agrees at 11 bases. CDR3 size: 17 residues. After removal of 4 bases from V and 5 bases from J, the junction contained 11 bases not matched to a gene. In germline, CDR1 is SGHTA, CDR2 FQGNSA. The CDR3 DNA is TGTACCAGCAGCTCCCTCCGTACTAGCGGGAGAAGAGATACGCAGTATTTT. Protein: CTSSSLRTSGRRDTQYF.

At least ten counts were recorded for this clonotype. The rearrangement uses TRBV27 and TRBJ2-1; TRBD2 matches 7 bases. The CDR3 contains 16 residues. The J segment lost 4 bases and the V segment lost 2 bases, leaving 8 bases of the junction unmatched. Germline loops: CDR1 MNHEY, CDR2 SMNVEV (reference sequence). The CDR3 nucleotides read TGTGCCAGCAGTTTAGTTCCTAGCGGCTCTTACAATGAGCAGTTCTTC. Its translation: CASSLVPSGSYNEQFF.

The chain recombines TRBV6-2 or TRBV6-3 with TRBJ2-1; 15 positions match TRBD2. The J segment lost 6 bases and the V segment lost 5 bases, leaving 5 bases of the junction unmatched. This CDR3 has 16 amino acids. Germline V gene sequence: CDR1 MNHEY, CDR2 SVGEGT. CDR3 sequence: CASSPRGLAGGNEQFF. Here the CDR3 DNA reads TGTGCCAGCAGTCCCCGGGGACTAGCGGGAGGCAATGAGCAGTTCTTC.

This clonotype has a handful of counts. J is TRBJ2-3 and V is TRBV7-3; 7 nucleotides line up with TRBD1. The germline CDR1 and CDR2 sequences are SGHTA and FQGTGA. The CDR3 consists of 15 residues. V dropped 4 bases and J dropped 4; count of bases not matched to a gene: 8. The CDR3 sequence: CASSWEKGAADTQYF. Written as DNA, the CDR3 is TGTGCCAGCAGCTGGGAGAAGGGGGCGGCAGATACGCAGTATTTT.

This clonotype was seen more than once but under ten times. This may stem from a read error, because a much larger clone lies one nucleotide away. The CDR3 region is CASSPDWQSTGELFF. In DNA, the CDR3 is TGTGCCAGCAGCCCAGACTGGCAGAGCACCGGGGAGCTGTTTTTT. The chain joins TRBV11-1 to TRBJ2-2, with D hard to call. Germline V gene data show CDR1 as SGHAT and CDR2 as FQDESV (reference sequence). Trimming left V 5 bases short and J 4 bases short, with 14 bases between. The CDR3 loop spans 15 amino acids. Drawing the rest from reference TRBV11-1 and TRBJ2-2, the complete variable domain is EAEVAQSPRYKITEKSQAVAFWCDPISGHATLYWYRQILGQGPELLVQFQDESVVDDSQLPKDRFSAERLKGVDSTLKIQPAELGDSAMYLCASSPDWQSTGELFFGEGSRLTVL.

The V and J genes are TRBV19 and TRBJ2-2; 9 nucleotides agree with TRBD1. The CDR3 consists of 16 residues. Germline CDR1 and CDR2: LNHDA and SQIVND (reference sequence). Trimming removed 10 bases from V and 4 bases from J; junction bases left unmatched: 13. The CDR3 here is CATIGPQTGGTGELFF. The CDR3 region has the DNA TGTGCCACCATAGGGCCCCAGACAGGGGGCACCGGGGAGCTGTTTTTT.

This clonotype was recorded a few times. The CDR3 nucleotides read TGTGCCAGCAGCGGGGGGGGGGGCCTTGCAACTAATGAAAAACTGTTTTTT. Translated: CASSGGGGLATNEKLFF. This chain links TRBV7-6 with TRBJ1-4, with D tentatively TRBD1 (6 bases). The CDR3 sequence is 17 residues long. V lost 5 bases and J 0 bases, leaving 16 bases between the germline ends. The V gene's germline CDR1 is SGHVS and CDR2 FNYEAQ.

About this clonotype itself: A much more abundant neighbour one base away suggests this may be a read error. The gene calls are TRBV7-3 and TRBJ2-3; no reliable D call. TRBJ1-5 matches the DNA end more closely, so the J call is doubtful. Looked up from germline, CDR1 is SGHTA and CDR2 is FQGTGA. The CDR3 covers 18 residues. CDR3 in DNA: TGTGCCAGCAGCTTAACGTCGATAGCGGGAGGCGGCACAGATACGCAGCATTTT. Translating gives CASSLTSIAGGGTDTQHF.

A word on this clonotype: Possible read error: a much larger clone is one base away. The chain carries TRBV5-1 and TRBJ2-2, with D possibly TRBD2 on 5 matching bases. Germline V gene data show CDR1 as SGHRS and CDR2 as YFSETQ. CDR3 size: 16 residues. With 4 bases removed from V and 6 bases from J, the gap between germline ends came to 19 bases. The CDR3 DNA follows: TGCGCCAGCAGCGATCCTAGCAGGAGAGGCTCCGGGGAGCTGTTTTTT. This codes for CASSDPSRRGSGELFF. The full variable domain, in which reference TRBV5-1 and TRBJ2-2 provide the parts outside the CDR3, is KAGVTQTPRYLIKTRGQQVTLSCSPISGHRSVSWYQQTPGQGLQFLFEYFSETQRNKGNFPGRFSGRQFSNSRSEMNVSTLELGDSALYLCASSDPSRRGSGELFFGEGSRLTVL.

This clonotype was observed many times. This chain joins TRBV6-2 or TRBV6-3 and TRBJ2-3, with 8 bases lining up with TRBD2. Trimming cost V 0 bases and J 5 bases; bases outside gene matches: 7. The CDR3 covers 16 residues. Looked up from germline, CDR1 is MNHEY and CDR2 is SVGEGT. CDR3 amino acids: CASSYSPAGVGDTQYF. For the CDR3, the DNA is TGTGCCAGCAGTTACTCCCCAGCGGGAGTTGGAGATACGCAGTATTTT.

This clonotype was seen at least ten times. This chain uses TRBV5-1 with TRBJ1-1, with D unclear. This CDR3 spans 13 amino acids. The V gene lost 0 bases and the J gene lost 4 bases, with 7 bases spanning the gap. The germline V gene has CDR1 SGHRS and CDR2 YFSETQ. This CDR3 is CASSLGKGTEAFF. CDR3 nucleotide sequence: TGCGCCAGCAGCTTGGGAAAGGGCACTGAAGCTTTCTTT.

This clonotype was observed many times. The chain joins TRBV7-9 to TRBJ1-4; a weak D match, TRBD1 (5 bases). Trimming removed 0 bases from V and 8 bases from J, with 19 bases in between. The CDR3 consists of 17 residues. Germline V gives CDR1 SEHNR, CDR2 FQNEAQ (reference sequence). The DNA for the CDR3 is TGTGCCAGCAGCTTAGCTAACCTTCGACAGATTAACGAAAAACTGTTTTTT. Protein product: CASSLANLRQINEKLFF.

This clonotype came up a few times. Since a much larger clone is just one base distant, this may be a read error. The chain uses TRBV11-2 and TRBJ1-3; D remains ambiguous. Germline V CDR1 and CDR2: SGHAT, FQNNGV. The CDR3 has 16 amino acids. The CDR3 is CASSSTRTHSGTTIYF. The CDR3 DNA follows: TGTGCCAGCAGCAGCACACGAACCCACTCTGGAACCACCATATATTTT.

This clonotype occurred many times. The rearrangement uses TRBV3-1 and TRBJ2-4; 7 positions match TRBD2. V lost 8 bases to trimming and J lost 1 base; unmatched junction nucleotides: 5. There are 14 residues in the CDR3. Germline-derived CDR1 and CDR2 are LGHDT and YNNKEL (reference sequence). CDR3 region: CASRREGAKNIQYF. The CDR3 DNA sequence: TGTGCCAGCCGTAGGGAGGGGGCCAAAAACATTCAGTACTTC. The whole variable domain, remainder taken from reference TRBV3-1 and TRBJ2-4, is DTAVSQTPKYLVTQMGNDKSIKCEQNLGHDTMYWYKQDSKKFLKIMFSYNNKELIINETVPNRFSPKSPDKAHLNLHINSLELGDSAVYFCASRREGAKNIQYFGAGTRLSVL.

This clonotype was seen only once. A far larger clone lies a single base away; this is likely a read error. CDR3 protein: CVSSRRQVRSYNEQFF. CDR3 DNA: TGTGTCAGCAGCCGTCGACAGGTCCGCTCCTACAATGAGCAGTTCTTC. The chain combines TRBV13 with TRBJ2-1, with a possible D match to TRBD1 (6 bases). The CDR3 runs 16 residues. Germline CDR1 reads PRHDT; CDR2 reads FYEKMQ (reference sequence).

The CDR3 DNA is TGTGCCAGCAGTTACTCGGGACTGGCTAGCACAGATACGCAGTATTTT. This encodes CASSYSGLASTDTQYF. This chain connects TRBV12-3 or TRBV12-4 to TRBJ2-3; TRBD2 is a possible D gene (6 bases). The germline V and J ends were trimmed by 4 bases and 0 bases, with 14 bases remaining between them. This CDR3 contains 16 residues.

V and J are TRBV6-5 and TRBJ2-3, with TRBD1 identical over 7 bases. Germline CDR1 and CDR2: MNHEY and SVGAGI. The ends lost 2 bases at V and 0 bases at J; junction bases unmatched: 5. This CDR3 is 16 amino acids long. This chain's CDR3 is CASSYAGTASTDTQYF. CDR3 coding DNA: TGTGCCAGCAGTTACGCAGGGACAGCTAGCACAGATACGCAGTATTTT.

V and J are TRBV6-1 and TRBJ1-1; D is unclear. CDR1 and CDR2 from the germline V gene are MNHNS and SASEGT. The ends were cut back, 8 bases at V and 4 bases at J, with 8 bases in the middle. The CDR3 extends over 11 amino acids. For the CDR3, the DNA is TGTGCCAGCCGCCTGGTCACTGAAGCTTTCTTT. Amino acids: CASRLVTEAFF.

This clonotype was counted only a few times. The chain joins TRBV7-3 to TRBJ2-5; TRBD2 aligns across 7 bases. J was trimmed by 7 bases and V by 5 bases; bases with no gene match: 10. Germline V gives CDR1 SGHTA, CDR2 FQGTGA. This CDR3 contains 14 residues. The CDR3 loop is CASSRSSGGGTQYF. The CDR3 region has the DNA TGTGCCAGCAGCCGTTCTAGCGGCGGGGGGACCCAGTACTTC.

The genes are TRBV29-1 and TRBJ1-3; D call uncertain. The CDR3 totals 12 residues. CDR1 and CDR2 (germline): SQVTM, ANQGSEA. The V end lost 0 bases, the J end lost 10 bases, and 10 bases lay between the germline ends. As DNA, the CDR3 is TGCAGCGTTGAAGACGACGTTAGGACCATATATTTT. It encodes CSVEDDVRTIYF. The complete variable domain, with remaining parts taken from reference TRBV29-1 and TRBJ1-3, reads SAVISQKPSRDICQRGTSLTIQCQVDSQVTMMFWYRQQPGQSLTLIATANQGSEATYESGFVIDKFPISRPNLTFSTLTVSNMSPEDSSIYLCSVEDDVRTIYFGEGSWLTVV.

In this sample, this clonotype turned up a few times. The chain carries TRBV6-2 or TRBV6-3 and TRBJ1-5; TRBD1 might be the D (6 bases). V lost 2 bases, J lost 7 bases, and 12 bases lay in between. The CDR3 contains 14 residues. From germline, CDR1 is MNHEY and CDR2 SVGEGT. The CDR3 sequence: CASSYRRGRQPQHF. CDR3 in DNA: TGTGCCAGCAGTTACAGGAGGGGGAGACAGCCCCAGCATTTT.

This clonotype has just a few counts. The rearrangement joins TRBV3-1 to TRBJ2-1; D is undetermined. This CDR3 is 12 amino acids long. Per germline, CDR1 LGHDT and CDR2 YNNKEL (reference sequence). V lost 1 base and J lost 7, with 5 bases in between. Written as DNA, the CDR3 is TGTGCCAGCAGCCAAGTAGAGAATGAGCAGTTCTTC. It specifies CASSQVENEQFF.

This clonotype was detected many times. The chain recombines TRBV20-1 with TRBJ2-7; 8 nucleotides align to TRBD2. The trim removed 2 bases at V and 6 bases at J, leaving 6 bases unmatched. The germline V gene encodes CDR1 DFQATT and CDR2 SNEGSKA (reference sequence). The length of the CDR3 is 13 residues. CDR3 sequence reads: CSARQAGAGEQYF. In DNA, the CDR3 is TGCAGTGCTAGACAAGCGGGAGCTGGCGAGCAGTACTTC.

The chain is built from TRBV29-1 and TRBJ2-7; unclear D gene. The CDR3 totals 11 residues. V was cut by 6 bases and J by 12 bases, with 18 bases left in between. Germline V gives CDR1 SQVTM, CDR2 ANQGSEA. In DNA form, the CDR3 reads TGCAGCGTGGTTCTTCGATCCCCGGGGTACTTC. Protein product: CSVVLRSPGYF.

Ten or more counts support this clonotype. The V gene is TRBV5-1, the J gene TRBJ1-5; 7 nucleotides match TRBD1. V dropped 4 bases and J dropped 0; count of bases not matched to a gene: 7. The CDR3 runs to 16 residues. Germline V gives CDR1 SGHRS, CDR2 YFSETQ. The CDR3 coding sequence is TGCGCCAGCAGCACTGGGGACAGACTTAGCAATCAGCCCCAGCATTTT. Amino acids: CASSTGDRLSNQPQHF. The variable domain in full, with the rest retrieved from reference TRBV5-1 and TRBJ1-5, is KAGVTQTPRYLIKTRGQQVTLSCSPISGHRSVSWYQQTPGQGLQFLFEYFSETQRNKGNFPGRFSGRQFSNSRSEMNVSTLELGDSALYLCASSTGDRLSNQPQHFGDGTRLSIL.

The chain has TRBV30 and TRBJ2-1, with D unclear. V shed 5 bases and J shed 3 bases, with 8 bases lying between them. The V gene's germline CDR1 is GTSNPN and CDR2 SVGIG (reference sequence). The CDR3 extends over 12 amino acids. CDR3 DNA sequence: TGTGCCTGGGGTAGGAGCTACAATGAGCAGTTCTTC. Protein sequence: CAWGRSYNEQFF. Variable domain in full (rest from reference TRBV30 and TRBJ2-1): SQTIHQWPATLVQPVGSPLSLECTVEGTSNPNLYWYRQAAGRGLQLLFYSVGIGQISSEVPQNLSASRPQDRQFILSSKKLLLSDSGFYLCAWGRSYNEQFFGPGTRLTVL.

This clonotype was counted ten times or more. The chain recombines TRBV28 with TRBJ1-1, with no clear D. The CDR3 has 14 residues. The V end was cut by 0 bases, the J end by 1 base, with 6 bases between. CDR1 and CDR2 from the germline V gene are MDHEN and SYDVKM. The chain's CDR3 is CASSLWRENTEAFF. Written as DNA, the CDR3 is TGTGCCAGCAGTTTATGGAGGGAGAACACTGAAGCTTTCTTT.